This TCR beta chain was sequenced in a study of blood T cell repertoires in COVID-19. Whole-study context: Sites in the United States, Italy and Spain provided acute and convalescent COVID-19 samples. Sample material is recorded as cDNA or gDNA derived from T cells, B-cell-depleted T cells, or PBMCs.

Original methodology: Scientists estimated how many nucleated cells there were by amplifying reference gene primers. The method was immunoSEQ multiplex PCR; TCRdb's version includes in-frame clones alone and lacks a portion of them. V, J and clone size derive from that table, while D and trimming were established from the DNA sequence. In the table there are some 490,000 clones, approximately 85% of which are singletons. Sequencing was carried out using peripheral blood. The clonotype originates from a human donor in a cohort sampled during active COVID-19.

The CDR3 DNA sequence: TGCGCCAGCAGCTTGACAGCGGGAGTCTACAATGAGCAGTTCTTC. Amino acid sequence: CASSLTAGVYNEQFF. V gene TRBV5-1 combines with J gene TRBJ2-1; TRBD2 agrees at 8 bases. The CDR3 is 15 residues long. Germline assignment: CDR1 SGHRS and CDR2 YFSETQ. Losses at the gene ends were 1 base for V and 3 bases for J; bases not matched to a gene: 3.